A selection of T cell receptor beta chains follows, all from one sample in a study of OX40 agonist ivuxolimab in advanced cancers. Sequenced by immunoSEQ multiplex PCR; TCRdb stores in-frame clones only, minus some. Of some 59,000 clones in the sample, around 90% are singletons; the top ten hold around 4.8%. Here the sequenced sample was CD4+ or CD8+ T cells sorted from blood, taken in a trial of the OX40 agonist ivuxolimab. The receptors were gathered from an adult with an advanced solid tumor such as melanoma, head and neck, liver or kidney cancer. The CDR3 runs from the conserved cysteine through the conserved F or W. Fields, in order: clone size, D gene, V gene, J gene, CDR3 DNA, CDR3 protein. The D gene is left open where the match is weak. Size is omitted from some rows. Given values are once, few, many or a class for expanded clones.

>.|.|TRBV30|TRBJ1-2
TGTGCCTGGAGTCGGGCCTTTAACTATGGCTACACCTTC
CAWSRAFNYGYTF
>.|TRBD2|TRBV29-1|TRBJ2-5
TGCAGCGCGGCAGGTCTAGCGGGGGCCTACCAAGAGACCCAGTACTTC
CSAAGLAGAYQETQYF
>once|.|TRBV19|TRBJ2-7
TGTGCCAGTAGCATAAAGGAGGGCCGTTCCTACGAGCAGTACTTC
CASSIKEGRSYEQYF
>.|.|TRBV2|TRBJ2-7
TGTGCCAGCAGTGTCCCTGGGCAGGGGAGGTACGAGCAGTACTTC
CASSVPGQGRYEQYF
>.|TRBD2|TRBV18|TRBJ2-5
TGTGCCAGCTCACCACCCGGGGGGGCGGTGAGGACCCAGTACTTC
CASSPPGGAVRTQYF
>.|TRBD2|TRBV19|TRBJ2-1
TGTGCCAGTAGTATAAGCGGGAGGGTACTTGAGCAGTTCTTC
CASSISGRVLEQFF
>.|TRBD1|TRBV6-1|TRBJ1-4
TGTGCCAGCAGTGAAGCGTCGACAGGGTGGGTTGAAAAACTGTTTTTT
CASSEASTGWVEKLFF
>.|TRBD1|TRBV28|TRBJ2-7
TGTGCCAGCAACCCGGCGGGACAGGGAAATTACGAGCAGTACTTC
CASNPAGQGNYEQYF
>few|.|TRBV19|TRBJ2-5
TGTGCCAGTACCCCCGGGACAAGCCAGGGGACCCAGTACTTC
CASTPGTSQGTQYF
>.|.|TRBV7-2|TRBJ1-5
TGTGCCAGCAGCTCGGCGTACAATCAGCCCCAGCATTTT
CASSSAYNQPQHF
>.|.|TRBV5-1|TRBJ2-7
TGCGCCAGCAGCTCCGGGACGACGACAACCTACGAGCAGTACTTC
CASSSGTTTTYEQYF
>.|TRBD1|TRBV29-1|TRBJ1-1
TGCAGCGTTGAAGGGCAGGGGGCGCAGGACACTGAAGCTTTCTTT
CSVEGQGAQDTEAFF
>.|.|TRBV5-6|TRBJ1-2
TGTGCCAGCAGCTTAGGAGCCCCGGGACGGGGATCCTATGGCTACACCTTC
CASSLGAPGRGSYGYTF
>.|.|TRBV6-1|TRBJ1-6
TGTGCCAGCAGTGAAGTCGGCGGCAGCTCCTATAATTCACCCCTCCACTTT
CASSEVGGSSYNSPLHF
>medium-sized|.|TRBV19|TRBJ1-3
TGTGCCAGTAGTATGCGGTTGGGAAGTGGAAACACCATATATTTT
CASSMRLGSGNTIYF
>.|TRBD2|TRBV27|TRBJ2-1
TGTGCCAGCAGTTTCACTAGCGGGGGCTACAATGAGCAGTTCTTC
CASSFTSGGYNEQFF
>few|.|TRBV2|TRBJ1-2
TGTGCCAGCAGTGTCTTGCAGGGAGGCGATGGCTACACCTTC
CASSVLQGGDGYTF
>.|.|TRBV7-9|TRBJ2-7
TGTGCCAGCCAATCCAAAGGCGTCTACGAGCAGTACTTC
CASQSKGVYEQYF
>few|TRBD1|TRBV5-1|TRBJ1-4
TGCGCCAGCAGCCCCGGACAGGGGTTTGGTACTAATGAAAAACTGTTTTTT
CASSPGQGFGTNEKLFF
>.|.|TRBV11-3|TRBJ2-3
TGTGCCAGCAGCTTAGAGGCAGATACGCAGTATTTT
CASSLEADTQYF
>.|.|TRBV25-1|TRBJ2-1
TGTGCCAGCAGCGGATCGAGGCGTGAGCAGTTCTTC
CASSGSRREQFF
>.|.|TRBV4-1|TRBJ1-1
TGCGCCAGCAGCCAAGAGACGGCAGGGAGCACTGAAGCTTTCTTT
CASSQETAGSTEAFF
>.|TRBD1|TRBV15|TRBJ2-7
TGTGCCACCAGCAGAGACAGGGGGCGAGAGCAGTACTTC
CATSRDRGREQYF
>.|.|TRBV30|TRBJ1-1
TGTGCCTGGATATCCGGGGCTGAAGCTTTCTTT
CAWISGAEAFF
>.|.|TRBV30|TRBJ2-7
TGTGCCTCCGCCGGTCGATCGATCCCCTACGAGCAGTACTTC
CASAGRSIPYEQYF
>.|.|TRBV4-1|TRBJ2-2
TGCGCCAGCAGCCAGCACCTCGGGAGTGGTGGCACCGGGGAGCTGTTTTTT
CASSQHLGSGGTGELFF
>once|.|TRBV2|TRBJ1-1
TGTGCCAGCAGTCCGACTCCCGAGGTGGGCACTGAAGCTTTCTTT
CASSPTPEVGTEAFF
>.|TRBD2|TRBV19|TRBJ2-1
TGTGCCAGTAGTATCGCTAGCGGTTCGACCTACAATGAGCAGTTCTTC
CASSIASGSTYNEQFF
>.|.|TRBV27|TRBJ1-1
TGTGCCAGCAGTACTGAGGGGGTGGGTCTTAACACTGAAGCTTTCTTT
CASSTEGVGLNTEAFF
>.|.|TRBV2|TRBJ2-7
TGTGCCAGCAGTGCCGACTCCCCCGAGCAGTACTTC
CASSADSPEQYF
>.|.|TRBV6-5|TRBJ2-1
TGTGCCAGCAGTTACCCAGGGGATAAGTACAATGAGCAGTTCTTC
CASSYPGDKYNEQFF
>.|TRBD2|TRBV11-2|TRBJ2-7
TGTGCCAGCAGCTTAGGGAGGACTAGCGGGGGATCCTACGAGCAGTACTTC
CASSLGRTSGGSYEQYF
>.|.|TRBV11-3|TRBJ2-3
TGTGCCAGCAGCTTAGATGGAGGGCCCCAGGATACGCAGTATTTT
CASSLDGGPQDTQYF
>.|TRBD1|TRBV7-9|TRBJ2-7
TGTGCCAGCAGCTTAGGGGGACAGTTTAAAGACTACGAGCAGTACTTC
CASSLGGQFKDYEQYF
>.|.|TRBV9|TRBJ2-2
TGTGCCAGCAGTCGGTCTTCAGGGGCCACGAACACCGGGGAGCTGTTTTTT
CASSRSSGATNTGELFF
>once|.|TRBV4-1|TRBJ2-2
TGCGCCAGCAGCCAAGCACTCCAGCGGGTGCTGTTTTTT
CASSQALQRVLFF
>.|.|TRBV11-2|TRBJ1-1
TGTGCCAGCAGCAGGGGTACTAACACTGAAGCTTTCTTT
CASSRGTNTEAFF
>once|.|TRBV19|TRBJ2-1
TGTGCCAGTAGTTCTTTTCCACGGCCTGGACACAATGAGCAGTTCTTC
CASSSFPRPGHNEQFF
>.|.|TRBV11-2|TRBJ2-2
TGTGCCAGCAGCTCTTCCCTACCCGGGGAGCTGTTTTTT
CASSSSLPGELFF
>.|TRBD2|TRBV27|TRBJ2-1
TGTGCCAGCAGTCCCCGGACTAGCGGGAGGGCCTTTGACAATGAGCAGTTCTTC
CASSPRTSGRAFDNEQFF
>.|TRBD1|TRBV2|TRBJ2-2
TGTGCCAGCAGTAGAGACAGGGGGTACACCGGGGAGCTGTTTTTT
CASSRDRGYTGELFF